A selection of T cell receptor beta chains follows, all from one sample in a study of shared clonotypes between healthy human individuals. This table comes from immunoSEQ multiplex PCR, and its TCRdb copy is limited to in-frame clones, with some not included. The sample holds 800,000 or so clones, roughly 96% seen once. The source material was naive CD8+ T cells sorted from blood. These receptors came from a man aged 25 to 45 in good health. Each CDR3 is given with its conserved first and last residue. Fields, in order: V gene, clone size, D gene, J gene, CDR3 protein, CDR3 DNA. The D gene is left open where the match is weak. Rows may omit the clone size; those that give it use once, few, many or a size class.

v_call: TRBV7-6
clone_size: -
d_call: -
j_call: TRBJ2-2
cdr3_aa: CATDTNTGELFF
cdr3_nt: TGTGCCACTGACACTAACACCGGGGAGCTGTTTTTT

v_call: TRBV11-2
clone_size: once
d_call: TRBD1
j_call: TRBJ2-7
cdr3_aa: CASSSGTGGSYEQYF
cdr3_nt: TGTGCCAGCAGCTCTGGGACAGGGGGATCCTACGAGCAGTACTTC

v_call: TRBV9
clone_size: -
d_call: -
j_call: TRBJ2-1
cdr3_aa: CASSVRANEQFF
cdr3_nt: TGTGCCAGCAGCGTGAGGGCCAATGAGCAGTTCTTC

v_call: TRBV18
clone_size: -
d_call: -
j_call: TRBJ1-5
cdr3_aa: CASSPLDSPNQPQHF
cdr3_nt: TGTGCCAGCTCACCACTGGACAGTCCCAATCAGCCCCAGCATTTT

v_call: TRBV19
clone_size: -
d_call: -
j_call: TRBJ2-7
cdr3_aa: CASSRSEAYEQYF
cdr3_nt: TGTGCCAGTAGCCGATCCGAAGCCTACGAGCAGTACTTC

v_call: TRBV7-9
clone_size: -
d_call: TRBD1
j_call: TRBJ1-5
cdr3_aa: CASSLSGQGNQPQHF
cdr3_nt: TGTGCCAGCAGCTTGTCGGGACAGGGTAATCAGCCCCAGCATTTT

v_call: TRBV29-1
clone_size: -
d_call: -
j_call: TRBJ2-1
cdr3_aa: CSVYSWFQISNEQFF
cdr3_nt: TGCAGCGTTTACTCATGGTTCCAGATCTCCAATGAGCAGTTCTTC

v_call: TRBV13
clone_size: -
d_call: TRBD1
j_call: TRBJ1-1
cdr3_aa: CASSFNRGRAEAFF
cdr3_nt: TGTGCCAGCAGCTTCAACAGGGGAAGGGCTGAAGCTTTCTTT

v_call: TRBV5-5
clone_size: -
d_call: TRBD2
j_call: TRBJ2-3
cdr3_aa: CASSLGLEISDTQYF
cdr3_nt: TGTGCCAGCAGCCTTGGACTAGAGATCTCAGATACGCAGTATTTT

v_call: TRBV7-9
clone_size: -
d_call: -
j_call: TRBJ2-3
cdr3_aa: CASSPTGTTNTDTQYF
cdr3_nt: TGTGCCAGCAGCCCGACCGGGACAACAAACACAGATACGCAGTATTTT

v_call: TRBV9
clone_size: once
d_call: -
j_call: TRBJ2-7
cdr3_aa: CASSVVGGDEQYF
cdr3_nt: TGTGCCAGCAGCGTAGTCGGTGGGGACGAGCAGTACTTC

v_call: TRBV5-1
clone_size: -
d_call: TRBD1
j_call: TRBJ2-2
cdr3_aa: CASWGTGLPGELFF
cdr3_nt: TGCGCTTCGTGGGGGACAGGGCTCCCCGGGGAGCTGTTTTTT

v_call: TRBV7-9
clone_size: -
d_call: -
j_call: TRBJ2-1
cdr3_aa: CASSPPMGAGEQFF
cdr3_nt: TGTGCCAGCAGCCCCCCTATGGGGGCGGGTGAGCAGTTCTTC

v_call: TRBV4-3
clone_size: -
d_call: TRBD1
j_call: TRBJ2-2
cdr3_aa: CASSQDPLDRGGTGELFF
cdr3_nt: TGCGCCAGCAGCCAAGATCCTTTGGACAGGGGCGGTACCGGGGAGCTGTTTTTT

v_call: TRBV29-1
clone_size: -
d_call: TRBD1
j_call: TRBJ1-1
cdr3_aa: CSGWTGRTEAFF
cdr3_nt: TGCAGCGGCTGGACAGGGAGGACTGAAGCTTTCTTT

v_call: TRBV7-9
clone_size: -
d_call: -
j_call: TRBJ2-7
cdr3_aa: CASSLPTAREQYF
cdr3_nt: TGTGCCAGCAGCTTGCCTACTGCCCGCGAGCAGTACTTC

v_call: TRBV19
clone_size: -
d_call: TRBD1
j_call: TRBJ2-7
cdr3_aa: CASAAGQGIDEQYF
cdr3_nt: TGTGCCAGCGCCGCAGGACAGGGGATCGACGAGCAGTACTTC

v_call: TRBV18
clone_size: -
d_call: -
j_call: TRBJ2-1
cdr3_aa: CASSLSGTTLHFGQFF
cdr3_nt: -

v_call: TRBV6-6
clone_size: -
d_call: -
j_call: TRBJ2-3
cdr3_aa: CASSYSWDRTDTQYF
cdr3_nt: TGTGCCAGCAGTTACTCCTGGGACCGCACAGATACGCAGTATTTT

v_call: TRBV7-9
clone_size: -
d_call: -
j_call: TRBJ1-1
cdr3_aa: CASSLFDVPETEAFF
cdr3_nt: TGTGCCAGCAGCTTGTTTGATGTCCCCGAAACTGAAGCTTTCTTT

v_call: TRBV7-9
clone_size: once
d_call: -
j_call: TRBJ2-7
cdr3_aa: CASRQDSLSYEQYF
cdr3_nt: TGTGCCAGCAGACAGGACAGCCTCTCCTACGAGCAGTACTTC